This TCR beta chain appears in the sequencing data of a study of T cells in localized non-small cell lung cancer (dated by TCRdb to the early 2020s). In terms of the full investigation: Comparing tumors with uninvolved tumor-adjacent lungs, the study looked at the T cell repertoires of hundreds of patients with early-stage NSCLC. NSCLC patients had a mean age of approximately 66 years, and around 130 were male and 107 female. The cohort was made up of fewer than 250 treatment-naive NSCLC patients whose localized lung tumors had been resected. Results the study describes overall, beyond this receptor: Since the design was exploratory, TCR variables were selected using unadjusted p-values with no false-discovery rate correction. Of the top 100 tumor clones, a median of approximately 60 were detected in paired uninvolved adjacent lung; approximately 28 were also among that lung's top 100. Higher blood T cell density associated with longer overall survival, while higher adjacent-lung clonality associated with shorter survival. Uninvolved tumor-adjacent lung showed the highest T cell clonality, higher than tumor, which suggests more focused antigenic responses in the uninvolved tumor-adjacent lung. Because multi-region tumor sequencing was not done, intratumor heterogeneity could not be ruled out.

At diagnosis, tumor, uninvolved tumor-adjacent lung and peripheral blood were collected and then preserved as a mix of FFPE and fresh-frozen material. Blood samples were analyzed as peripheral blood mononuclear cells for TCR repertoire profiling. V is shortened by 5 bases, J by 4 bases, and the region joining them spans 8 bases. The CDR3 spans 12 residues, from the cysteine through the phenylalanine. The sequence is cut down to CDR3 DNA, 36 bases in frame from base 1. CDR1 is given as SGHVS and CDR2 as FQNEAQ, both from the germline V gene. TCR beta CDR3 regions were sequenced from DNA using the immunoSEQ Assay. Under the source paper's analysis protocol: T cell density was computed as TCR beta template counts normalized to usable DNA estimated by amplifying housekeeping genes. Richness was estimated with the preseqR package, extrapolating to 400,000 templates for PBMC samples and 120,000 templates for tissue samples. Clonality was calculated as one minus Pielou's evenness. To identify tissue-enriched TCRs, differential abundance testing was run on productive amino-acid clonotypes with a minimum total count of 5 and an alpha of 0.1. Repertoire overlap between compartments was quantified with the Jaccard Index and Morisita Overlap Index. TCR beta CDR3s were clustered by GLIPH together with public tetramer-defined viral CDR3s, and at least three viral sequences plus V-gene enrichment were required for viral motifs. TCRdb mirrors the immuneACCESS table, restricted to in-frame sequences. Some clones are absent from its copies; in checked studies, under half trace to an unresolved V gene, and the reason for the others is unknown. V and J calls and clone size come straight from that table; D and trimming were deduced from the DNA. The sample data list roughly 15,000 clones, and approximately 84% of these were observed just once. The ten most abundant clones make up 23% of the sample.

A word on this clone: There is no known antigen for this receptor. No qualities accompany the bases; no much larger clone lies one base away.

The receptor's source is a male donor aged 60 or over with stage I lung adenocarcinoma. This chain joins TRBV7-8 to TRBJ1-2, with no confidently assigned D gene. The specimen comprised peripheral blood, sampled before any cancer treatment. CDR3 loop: CASSPSTYGYTF. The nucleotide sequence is TGTGCCAGCAGCCCGTCGACCTATGGCTACACCTTC.